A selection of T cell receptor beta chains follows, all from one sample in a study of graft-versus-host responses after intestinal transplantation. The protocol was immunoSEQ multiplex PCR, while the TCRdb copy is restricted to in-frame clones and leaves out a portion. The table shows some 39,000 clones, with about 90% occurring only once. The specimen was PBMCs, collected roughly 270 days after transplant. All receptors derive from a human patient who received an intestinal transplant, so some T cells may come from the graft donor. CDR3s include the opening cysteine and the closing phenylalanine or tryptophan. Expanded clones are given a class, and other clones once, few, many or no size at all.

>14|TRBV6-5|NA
CASSVPGPQETQYF
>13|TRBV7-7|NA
CASSRGFEETQYF
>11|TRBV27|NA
CATGTGVKLFF
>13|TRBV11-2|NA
CASSLVTGSEAFF
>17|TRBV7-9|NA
CASSPPGGFVANEKLFF
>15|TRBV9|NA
CASSEEQISGNTIYF
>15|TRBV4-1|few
CASSPGVGMNTEAFF
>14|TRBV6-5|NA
CASSSPAAYNEQFF
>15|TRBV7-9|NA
CASSTTTRYQETQYF
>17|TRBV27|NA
CASSSVLRGRGTDTQYF
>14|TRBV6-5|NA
CASSYGQGFTEAFF
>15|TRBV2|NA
CASRIGEGSFQPQHF
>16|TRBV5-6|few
CASSLPLAGSGDTQYF
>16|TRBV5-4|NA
CASSWGEPGQGYEQYF
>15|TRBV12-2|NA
CASRLAMKGIRAQYF
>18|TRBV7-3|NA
CASSLIPVIHGGSGEQFF
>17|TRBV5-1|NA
CASSLVLLGQGNNEQFF
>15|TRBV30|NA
CAWSVQRAGNQPQHF
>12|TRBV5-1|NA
CASSLEGSGYTF
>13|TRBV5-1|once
CASRGDSGNTIYF
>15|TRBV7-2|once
CASSFSGSSYNEQFF
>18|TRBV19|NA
CASKGRGHVSRPNEKLFF
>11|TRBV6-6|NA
CASRQGGGYTF
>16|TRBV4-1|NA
CASSQVNRGMNTEAFF
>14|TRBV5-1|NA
CASSLTADRNEQFF
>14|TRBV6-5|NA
CASSSPSRGYGYTF
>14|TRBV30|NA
CAWSDGTGRNIQYF
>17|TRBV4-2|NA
CASGLIAGASSYNEQFF
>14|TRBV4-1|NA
CASSQEAINQPQHF